This is a list of T cell receptor beta chains from one sample in a study of T cell repertoires in cytomegalovirus infection. Using its own MiXCR run on the reads, TCRdb lists one record per CDR3 protein. The profile covers around 540,000 distinct CDR3 sequences, with 30% to 40% appearing a single time and under 20% taken by the ten largest. Their antigens are not known. The material sequenced was cultured PBMCs, taken from culture after CMV antigen stimulation. All receptors come from a human donor in good health (CMV status not recorded). Some clones in this sample may be carry-over from other donors' samples. CDR3s include the opening cysteine and the closing phenylalanine or tryptophan. The D gene is left open where the match is weak. Expanded clones get a size class; other rows say once, few or many, or leave the size out.

TRBJ1-3	TRBV19	.	17	TRBD1	CASSLLPGTGAGNTIYF	TGTGCCAGTAGTCTCCTCCCCGGGACAGGGGCTGGAAACACCATATATTTT
TRBJ2-3	TRBV7-3	few	13	.	CASSLNYVDTQYF	TGTGCCAGCAGCTTAAACTACGTAGATACGCAGTATTTT
TRBJ2-2	TRBV10-3	few	14	.	CAISVNPGTGELFF	TGTGCCATCAGTGTCAACCCAGGGACCGGGGAGCTGTTTTTT
TRBJ2-1	TRBV20-1	few	15	TRBD2	CSARDRGGYYNEQFF	TGCAGTGCTAGAGATCGGGGGGGATACTACAATGAGCAGTTCTTC
TRBJ2-3	TRBV2	.	15	TRBD2	CASRELAGVGDTQYF	TGTGCCAGCAGGGAACTAGCGGGAGTGGGAGATACGCAGTATTTT
TRBJ2-1	TRBV19	.	12	.	CASSMRGDEQFF	TGTGCCAGTAGTATGAGAGGCGATGAGCAGTTCTTC
TRBJ2-7	TRBV11-1	few	17	.	CASSFHTTSLSYYEQYF	TGTGCCAGCAGCTTTCACACCACGTCCCTATCCTACTACGAGCAGTACTTC
TRBJ2-1	TRBV19	.	13	.	CASSIGPWQGKIF	TGTGCCAGTAGTATTGGTCCATGGCAGGGGAAGATCTTC
TRBJ2-7	TRBV29-1	.	14	TRBD2	CSVVLADFSYEQYF	TGCAGCGTTGTACTAGCGGACTTCTCCTACGAGCAGTACTTC
TRBJ1-2	TRBV24-1	.	14	.	CATSDPDRYYGYTF	TGTGCCACCAGTGACCCTGACAGATACTATGGCTACACCTTC
TRBJ2-1	TRBV28	.	19	TRBD2	CASSTRTSGKRGGYNEQFF	TGTGCCAGCAGTACGAGGACTAGCGGGAAACGAGGGGGATACAATGAGCAGTTCTTC
TRBJ2-5	TRBV11-2	few	14	.	CASSLFDSKETQYF	TGTGCCAGCAGCTTATTCGACAGTAAAGAGACCCAGTACTTC
TRBJ2-2	TRBV7-2	few	15	.	CASSLGMFGTGELFF	TGTGCCAGCAGCTTAGGGATGTTTGGCACCGGGGAGCTGTTTTTT
TRBJ1-2	TRBV20-1	.	13	.	CSARETVSYGYTF	TGCAGTGCTAGAGAGACAGTTAGCTATGGCTACACCTTC
TRBJ2-1	TRBV11-2	.	15	.	CASRPTWGSGNEQFF	TGTGCCAGCAGGCCTACTTGGGGGTCGGGCAATGAGCAGTTCTTC
TRBJ2-1	TRBV11-2	.	15	.	CASSLAGANHNEQFF	TGTGCCAGCAGCTTAGCGGGTGCCAACCACAATGAGCAGTTCTTC
TRBJ1-1	TRBV6-2/TRBV6-3	few	15	.	CASSSSDGPNTEAFF	TGTGCCAGCAGTTCCTCCGACGGCCCGAACACTGAAGCTTTCTTT
TRBJ2-1	TRBV12-3/TRBV12-4	few	17	.	CASSSPQDGLSYNEQFF	TGTGCCAGCAGTTCCCCCCAGGACGGCCTCTCCTACAATGAGCAGTTCTTC
TRBJ2-5	TRBV7-2	many	14	TRBD1	CASSSRDRKETQYF	TGTGCCAGCAGCTCCCGGGACAGAAAAGAGACCCAGTACTTC
TRBJ2-6	TRBV9	.	16	.	CASSITGPSGANVLTF	TGTGCCAGCAGCATAACAGGGCCCTCTGGGGCCAACGTCCTGACTTTC
TRBJ1-2	TRBV28	.	15	TRBD1	CASSSLDRPRYGYTF	TGTGCCAGCAGTTCCCTGGACAGGCCTAGGTATGGCTACACCTTC
TRBJ1-1	TRBV18	few	16	TRBD1	CASSPLGQGAFTEAFF	TGTGCCAGCTCACCACTGGGACAGGGGGCATTCACTGAAGCTTTCTTT
TRBJ1-5	TRBV4-1	.	16	TRBD1	CASHPSSDRGNQPQHF	TGCGCCAGCCACCCCTCGTCGGACAGGGGGAATCAGCCCCAGCATTTT
TRBJ1-2	TRBV12-3/TRBV12-4	.	16	.	CASSLGSAASLYGYTF	TGTGCCAGCAGTTTAGGATCAGCGGCTAGCCTCTATGGCTACACCTTC
TRBJ2-1	TRBV29-1	.	10	.	CSAASGEQFF	TGCAGCGCCGCCTCGGGTGAGCAGTTCTTC
TRBJ1-5	TRBV29-1	.	12	.	CSAHTEGQPQHF	TGCAGCGCCCACACCGAGGGACAGCCCCAGCATTTT
TRBJ2-1	TRBV12-5	few	15	TRBD1	CASGPGGVAYNEQFF	TGTGCTAGTGGTCCAGGGGGCGTAGCGTACAATGAGCAGTTCTTC
TRBJ2-5	TRBV13	few	14	.	CASSPPMSFETQYF	TGTGCCAGCAGCCCCCCGATGAGCTTTGAGACCCAGTACTTC
TRBJ1-2	TRBV2	.	12	.	CASAAEPYGYTF	TGTGCCAGCGCGGCAGAACCTTATGGCTACACCTTC
TRBJ2-7	TRBV28	.	14	.	CASSGRDLSYEQYF	TGTGCCAGCAGTGGCCGGGACTTGTCCTACGAGCAGTACTTC
TRBJ2-1	TRBV6-2/TRBV6-3	.	14	TRBD2	CASSYSGLFNEQFF	TGTGCCAGCAGTTACTCGGGACTATTCAATGAGCAGTTCTTC
TRBJ2-1	TRBV4-3	many	16	.	CASSRIGISDDNEQFF	TGCGCCAGCAGCCGTATAGGGATTAGCGACGACAATGAGCAGTTCTTC
TRBJ2-2	TRBV7-2	.	16	TRBD2	CASSIGLVRTTGELFF	TGTGCCAGCAGCATAGGACTAGTTCGTACCACCGGGGAGCTGTTTTTT
TRBJ1-2	TRBV7-9	many	13	.	CASSSLIASAYTF	TGTGCCAGCAGCTCCCTTATTGCGAGCGCCTACACCTTC
TRBJ2-7	TRBV5-4	.	15	TRBD2	CASSRTSGLAYEQYF	TGTGCCAGCAGCCGCACTAGCGGGCTTGCCTACGAGCAGTACTTC
TRBJ2-1	TRBV7-8	many	16	.	CASSLIRGASYNEQFF	TGTGCCAGCAGCCTAATCCGTGGTGCGTCCTACAATGAGCAGTTCTTC